A single sample gave rise to the 27 T cell receptor beta chains below, sequenced in a study of beta chain features in type 1 diabetes (dated 2018 in TCRdb). The library was built by means of the immunoSEQ multiplex PCR assay. The entire isolated RNA was reverse transcribed using the High Capacity cDNA Reverse Transcription Kit, and thus expressed TCRB transcripts were sequenced. TCRdb's version of the immuneACCESS table is confined to in-frame rearrangements and falls short of the full clone set. An unresolved V gene accounts for under half of the shortfall where checked; the remainder is of unknown origin. In all, the sample holds 95,000 to 110,000 clones, and 25% to 35% of those were seen once. The ten largest clones capture less than 0.65% of the sample. These receptors' targets are unknown. Paper-wide results and their limitations: Type 1 diabetes patients showed a moderate but significant shortening of TCRB CDR3 length in all four CD4+ subsets.

Sequencing was carried out using central memory CD4+ T cells from blood. The receptors come from a woman aged 18-29 years with type 1 diabetes.

The rearrangement links TRBV7-2 to TRBJ2-5; 11 nucleotides align to TRBD2. Germline V gene lookup returns CDR1 SGHTA and CDR2 FQGNSA. The trim removed 0 bases at V and 5 bases at J, leaving 2 bases unmatched. The CDR3 contains 15 residues. CDR3 region: CASSLAGLAAETQYF. The CDR3 DNA follows: TGTGCCAGCAGCTTAGCGGGACTAGCGGCCGAGACCCAGTACTTC.

The J gene is TRBJ2-7, the V gene TRBV5-5; 10 nucleotides align to TRBD2. Germline values: CDR1 SGHKS, CDR2 YYEKEE (reference sequence). V was clipped by 3 bases and J by 6 bases; unmatched bases: 3. CDR3 size: 13 residues. CDR3 in DNA: TGTGCCAGCAGCTACAGCGGGAGGGTCGAGCAGTACGTC. It encodes CASSYSGRVEQYV.

The chain links TRBV30 to TRBJ2-1; the match to TRBD1 covers 8 bases. Germline V lookup: CDR1 GTSNPN, CDR2 SVGIG (reference sequence). The CDR3 consists of 12 residues. V lost 2 bases and J lost 6; bases outside the gene matches: 0. This CDR3 is CAWSQGANEQFF. In DNA form, the CDR3 reads TGTGCCTGGAGTCAGGGGGCCAATGAGCAGTTCTTC.

The chain combines TRBV27 with TRBJ2-7, with TRBD1 matching 8 bases. The CDR3 extends over 16 amino acids. Unmatched junction bases numbered 9, after V lost 2 bases and J lost 3 bases. Germline V gene lookup returns CDR1 MNHEY and CDR2 SMNVEV (reference sequence). In DNA, the CDR3 is TGTGCCAGCAGTTTAAACGCTCGGACAGGGCTCTACGAGCAGTACGTC. Translated, it gives CASSLNARTGLYEQYV.

The chain carries TRBV7-2 and TRBJ2-5; D is possibly TRBD1 (5 bases). The germline V gene encodes CDR1 SGHTA and CDR2 FQGNSA. CDR3 length equals 11 residues. Trimming pared 4 bases from V and 5 bases from J, leaving 5 bases between. The CDR3: CASSSGETQYF. The CDR3 bases are TGTGCCAGCAGCTCAGGGGAGACCCAGTACTTC.

This clone turned up a few times. CDR3 protein: CAWSRGTVSNQPQHF. The CDR3 coding sequence is TGTGCCTGGAGCCGAGGGACAGTGAGCAATCAGCCCCAGCATTTT. The chain combines TRBV30 with TRBJ1-5, with TRBD1 matching 7 bases. Germline V gives CDR1 GTSNPN, CDR2 SVGIG (reference sequence). After removal of 3 bases from V and 1 base from J, the junction contained 6 bases not matched to a gene. This CDR3 spans 15 amino acids.

The chain uses TRBV6-6 and TRBJ1-4; tentatively, D is TRBD1 (6 bases). CDR1 is MNHNY and CDR2 is SVGAGI in the germline V gene (reference sequence). The germline V and J ends were trimmed by 6 bases and 8 bases, with 16 bases remaining between them. The CDR3 sequence is 14 residues long. The CDR3: CASRESRGLEKLFF. The CDR3 bases are TGTGCCAGCAGGGAGTCCAGGGGCCTCGAAAAACTGTTTTTT.

The V gene is TRBV7-4, the J gene TRBJ1-2; D is ambiguous. Trimming removed 3 bases at V and 3 bases at J, with 5 bases between. The CDR3 runs to 12 residues. Germline-derived CDR1 and CDR2 are SGHVT and SQSDAQ. The CDR3 DNA reads TGTGCCAGCAGCTTTAGAGACTATGGCTACACCTTC. It specifies CASSFRDYGYTF. The variable domain in full, completed from reference TRBV7-4 and TRBJ1-2, reads GAGVSQSPRYKVAKRGRDVALRCDSISGHVTLYWYRQTLGQGSEVLTYSQSDAQRDKSGRPSGRFSAERPERSVSTLKIQRTEQGDSAVYLCASSFRDYGYTFGSGTRLTVV.

The J gene is TRBJ1-2, the V gene TRBV7-2; maybe TRBD1 (5 bases). Between the trimmed V and J ends, which lost 3 bases and 3 bases, there was a span of 8 bases. The CDR3 is 13 amino acids. The germline V gene has CDR1 SGHTA and CDR2 FQGNSA. CDR3 sequence: CASSFQTDYGYTF. CDR3 nucleotides: TGTGCCAGCAGCTTTCAGACAGACTATGGCTACACCTTC.

The table lists this clone with a few counts. The J gene is TRBJ2-6, the V gene TRBV5-1, with D uncertain. Germline assignment: CDR1 SGHRS and CDR2 YFSETQ. Deletions cut 2 bases from V and 6 bases from J, with 9 bases between. The CDR3 is 14 residues long. CDR3 nucleotides: TGCGCCAGCAGCTTAAGTGAGGTGGCCAACGTCCTGACTTTC. Translating gives CASSLSEVANVLTF.

The chain uses TRBV14 and TRBJ2-7, with D perhaps matching TRBD1 (6 bases). The CDR3 totals 14 residues. Trimming cost V 4 bases and J 1 base, with 11 bases left between them. CDR1 is SGHDN, CDR2 FVKESK, per germline. CDR3 sequence reads: CASSLQTGSYEQYF. The CDR3, as DNA: TGTGCCAGCAGCCTCCAGACAGGTTCCTACGAGCAGTACTTC.

This clone was seen only a few times. The chain recombines TRBV9 with TRBJ2-3; D possibly corresponds to TRBD2 (6 bases). V was trimmed by 0 bases and J by 3 bases, leaving 14 bases between them. The CDR3 extends over 16 amino acids. Germline V gene sequence: CDR1 SGDLS, CDR2 YYNGEE. Here the CDR3 DNA reads TGTGCCAGCAGCGTAGACCCTAGCGCCGTAACAGATACGCAGTATTTT. Amino acid sequence: CASSVDPSAVTDTQYF.

The chain joins TRBV5-4 to TRBJ1-2; D ambiguous. The ends were cut back, 0 bases at V and 2 bases at J, with 8 bases in the middle. CDR1 SGHNT and CDR2 YYREEE come from the germline V gene (reference sequence). This CDR3 is 14 amino acids long. CDR3 sequence (DNA): TGTGCCAGCAGCTTGGTCGCTCAGAACTATGGCTACACCTTC. This encodes CASSLVAQNYGYTF.

The CDR3 bases are TGCGCCAGCAGCCCGACGGGAGGGCCAGAGCAGTTCTTC. Translated: CASSPTGGPEQFF. J is TRBJ2-1 and V is TRBV5-1, with 8 positions matching TRBD2. Germline assignment: CDR1 SGHRS and CDR2 YFSETQ. The V and J ends lost 4 bases and 10 bases, in that order; junction bases with no gene match: 7. CDR3 size: 13 residues.

Only a few counts were recorded for this clone. The J gene is TRBJ1-5, the V gene TRBV27, with 10 bases aligning to TRBD1. Germline-derived CDR1 and CDR2 are MNHEY and SMNVEV (reference sequence). With V trimmed by 6 bases and J by 3 bases, 5 bases remained unmatched. There are 15 residues in the CDR3. The CDR3 DNA reads TGTGCCAGCAGCGACAGGGGGCTAAACAATCAGCCCCAGCATTTT. Its translation is CASSDRGLNNQPQHF.

This clone turned up a few times. The chain combines TRBV28 with TRBJ2-5; possible D gene TRBD2, 5 bases. Trimming took off 4 bases at V and 2 bases at J, with 20 bases between the two ends. Germline V gene sequence: CDR1 MDHEN, CDR2 SYDVKM. The CDR3 is 17 amino acids. The CDR3 loop reads CASSSGLSALQQETQYF. DNA of the CDR3: TGTGCCAGCAGTTCCGGACTTTCGGCCCTCCAACAAGAGACCCAGTACTTC. Full variable domain (missing parts from reference TRBV28 and TRBJ2-5): DVKVTQSSRYLVKRTGEKVFLECVQDMDHENMFWYRQDPGLGLRLIYFSYDVKMKEKGDIPEGYSVSREKKERFSLILESASTNQTSMYLCASSSGLSALQQETQYFGPGTRLLVL.

The rearrangement joins TRBV18 to TRBJ1-1, with TRBD1 matching over 8 bases. The CDR3 has 17 amino acids. Trimming at V came to 0 bases and at J to 3 bases, leaving 9 bases not matched to a gene. Germline CDR1 reads KGHSH; CDR2 reads LQKENI. CDR3 nucleotides: TGTGCCAGCTCACCACCGAGGGACAGGCCGTGGGACACTGAAGCTTTCTTT. This encodes CASSPPRDRPWDTEAFF.

V is TRBV5-5 and J is TRBJ2-3; a weak D match, TRBD1 (5 bases). This CDR3 has 16 residues. CDR1 and CDR2 (germline): SGHKS, YYEKEE (reference sequence). V was clipped by 1 base and J by 6 bases, with 18 bases between them. The CDR3: CASSLRGSEMGDTQYF. The CDR3 DNA sequence: TGTGCCAGCAGCTTGAGGGGCAGTGAGATGGGGGATACGCAGTATTTT.

The chain carries TRBV25-1 and TRBJ2-7, with 8 bases aligning to TRBD2. V shed 6 bases, J shed 5 bases, and the junction held 6 bases outside the gene matches. This CDR3 contains 13 residues. Germline CDR1 MGHDK, CDR2 SYGVNS. CDR3 bases: TGTGCCAGCAGGAGGAGCGGGAGTAACGAGCAGTACTTC. Amino acids: CASRRSGSNEQYF.

The V call is TRBV7-2, the J call TRBJ1-1; D unresolved. V was trimmed by 4 bases and J by 1 base, leaving 10 bases between them. From germline, CDR1 is SGHTA and CDR2 FQGNSA. The CDR3 totals 14 residues. The DNA of the CDR3 is TGTGCCAGCAGCTACAGAGCTAAGAACACTGAAGCTTTCTTT. Translated: CASSYRAKNTEAFF.

This chain connects TRBV30 to TRBJ2-1, with a possible D match to TRBD1 (6 bases). Germline V gene data show CDR1 as GTSNPN and CDR2 as SVGIG (reference sequence). The CDR3 has 15 amino acids. Trimming removed 0 bases at V and 0 bases at J, with 9 bases between. In DNA, the CDR3 is TGTGCCTGGAGTGTAACAGGGATCTCCTACAATGAGCAGTTCTTC. As protein: CAWSVTGISYNEQFF. Complete variable domain (other parts from reference TRBV30 and TRBJ2-1): SQTIHQWPATLVQPVGSPLSLECTVEGTSNPNLYWYRQAAGRGLQLLFYSVGIGQISSEVPQNLSASRPQDRQFILSSKKLLLSDSGFYLCAWSVTGISYNEQFFGPGTRLTVL.

The rearrangement links TRBV9 to TRBJ1-2; TRBD1 agrees at 7 bases. The V and J ends lost 0 bases and 7 bases, in that order; junction bases with no gene match: 6. Per the germline V gene, CDR1 is SGDLS and CDR2 is YYNGEE. The CDR3 has 14 amino acids. The CDR3 DNA follows: TGTGCCAGCAGCGTAGACCAGGGGGTCTTTGGCTACACCTTC. Its translation is CASSVDQGVFGYTF.

This clone showed up just a few times. The chain employs TRBV18 and TRBJ2-4; TRBD2 is a possible D gene (8 bases). Germline lookup yields CDR1 KGHSH and CDR2 LQKENI. V lost 0 bases, J lost 7 bases, and 16 bases lay in between. This CDR3 contains 16 residues. This CDR3 reads CASSPPGQRELNIQYF. The CDR3 coding sequence is TGTGCCAGCTCACCACCGGGACAGCGGGAGTTGAACATTCAGTACTTC.

This clone came up many times. The rearrangement joins TRBV28 to TRBJ1-1; TRBD1 aligns across 7 bases. This CDR3 is 16 amino acids long. V trimming: 3 bases; J trimming: 5 bases; junction bases outside the gene matches: 12. From germline, CDR1 is MDHEN and CDR2 SYDVKM. DNA for the CDR3: TGTGCCAGCAGTTTGAGTAGGGGGCTCGGGAAGACTGAAGCTTTCTTT. Translated: CASSLSRGLGKTEAFF.

Comments on this clone: This sample includes further DNA sequences coding for the same CDR3. The V call is TRBV28, the J call TRBJ2-7, with D possibly being TRBD1 (6 bases). V was pared by 6 bases and J by 2 bases, with 17 bases between. Germline V gene lookup returns CDR1 MDHEN and CDR2 SYDVKM. This CDR3 spans 15 amino acids. The CDR3 DNA reads TGTGCCAGCAGCCTTGTGACAGGAACCGCCTACGAGCAGTACTTC. Protein product: CASSLVTGTAYEQYF.

V usage is TRBV19 and J usage is TRBJ1-2; 8 bases are shared with TRBD1. The CDR3 consists of 14 residues. V lost 7 bases, J lost 4 bases, and 8 bases stayed unmatched. The germline CDR1 and CDR2 sequences are LNHDA and SQIVND (reference sequence). The CDR3 DNA sequence: TGTGCCAGTACGACAGGGGCCACAACCTATGGCTACACCTTC. Protein product: CASTTGATTYGYTF.

The V call is TRBV5-4, the J call TRBJ2-6, with D possibly matching TRBD2 (5 bases). CDR1 and CDR2 (germline): SGHNT, YYREEE (reference sequence). Deletions cut 0 bases from V and 3 bases from J, with 7 bases between. CDR3 length equals 15 residues. CDR3 amino acids: CASSLGAGGANVLTF. CDR3 sequence (DNA): TGTGCCAGCAGCTTGGGGGCGGGTGGGGCCAACGTCCTGACTTTC.